Shown below are 16 T cell receptor beta chains from a single sample sequenced in a study of blood T cell repertoires in COVID-19. Assay: immunoSEQ multiplex PCR; the TCRdb copy retains only in-frame clones and omits some. Among 150,000 to 200,000 clones listed, about 87% were seen once. The sample was peripheral blood. These receptors all come from a man aged 35 to 55 with active or convalescent COVID-19.

The chain has TRBV9 and TRBJ2-4, with TRBD1 matching 9 bases. Germline V gene data show CDR1 as SGDLS and CDR2 as YYNGEE. This CDR3 has 15 amino acids. The ends lost 4 bases at V and 7 bases at J; junction bases unmatched: 9. The CDR3 nucleotides read TGTGCCAGCAGCACCCTCGGGGACAGGGCCAACATTCAGTACTTC. It codes for CASSTLGDRANIQYF.

CDR3 region: CASSLTSSYEQYF. CDR3 bases: TGTGCCAGCAGCTTAACTAGCAGTTACGAGCAGTACTTC. The chain recombines TRBV11-3 with TRBJ2-7, with D tentatively TRBD2 (6 bases). The CDR3 contains 13 residues. From germline, CDR1 is SGHNT and CDR2 YENEEA. The V end was cut by 2 bases, the J end by 4 bases, with 9 bases between.

J is TRBJ1-4 and V is TRBV5-4; the D gene is possibly TRBD1 (5 bases). The V gene lost 6 bases and the J gene lost 6 bases, with 15 bases spanning the gap. CDR3 length: 14 residues. The germline V gene encodes CDR1 SGHNT and CDR2 YYREEE (reference sequence). In nucleotides, the CDR3 is TGTGCCAGCACCCCGGGGGGGGGAGATGAAAAACTGTTTTTT. Amino acids: CASTPGGGDEKLFF.

The rearrangement links TRBV3-1 (or the pseudogene TRBV3-2) to TRBJ1-3, with D possibly being TRBD1 (6 bases). This CDR3 comprises 15 residues. V lost 5 bases, J lost 0 bases, and 11 bases lay in between. Germline CDR1 LGHDT, CDR2 YNNKEL (reference sequence). The CDR3 is CASSFRTVSGNTIYF. DNA of the CDR3: TGTGCCAGCAGCTTTCGGACAGTCTCTGGAAACACCATATATTTT.

The chain employs TRBV9 and TRBJ2-2; no reliable D call. The CDR3 length is 13 residues. CDR1 is SGDLS and CDR2 is YYNGEE in the germline V gene. Trimming cost V 3 bases and J 5 bases, with 8 bases left between them. In nucleotides, the CDR3 is TGTGCCAGCAGCGCGACATTTACCGGGGAGCTGTTTTTT. Amino acids: CASSATFTGELFF.

The chain joins TRBV5-1 to TRBJ1-3; TRBD1 aligns across 8 bases. The V gene's germline CDR1 is SGHRS and CDR2 YFSETQ. The CDR3 spans 15 residues. V was pared by 4 bases and J by 2 bases, with 5 bases of the junction left unmatched. Here the CDR3 reads CASSTATGAGNTIYF. For the CDR3, the DNA is TGCGCCAGCAGCACCGCGACAGGGGCTGGAAACACCATATATTTT.

The J gene is TRBJ1-5, the V gene TRBV28; D gene ambiguous. Trimming shortened V by 2 bases and J by 8 bases, and 16 bases separated the two germline ends. The CDR3 loop spans 15 amino acids. CDR1 is MDHEN and CDR2 is SYDVKM in the germline V gene. The CDR3 nucleotides are TGTGCCAGCAGTTTAGGAGGTTCAGAGGCAAAGCCCCAGCATTTT. Residues: CASSLGGSEAKPQHF.

This clone was detected only once. The chain is built from TRBV6-1 and TRBJ1-5; D uncertain. V gave up 2 bases and J gave up 1 base, with 3 bases separating them. CDR1 is MNHNS and CDR2 is SASEGT in the germline V gene. This CDR3 is 13 amino acids long. The CDR3 protein is CASSEQSNQPQHF. CDR3 in DNA: TGTGCCAGCAGTGAACAAAGCAATCAGCCCCAGCATTTT.

The chain employs TRBV11-1 and TRBJ2-7; TRBD1 aligns across 7 bases. The germline V gene encodes CDR1 SGHAT and CDR2 FQDESV (reference sequence). This CDR3 has 15 residues. Unmatched junction bases numbered 10, after V lost 5 bases and J lost 3 bases. The CDR3 region is CASSHPGTVIYEQYF. Here the CDR3 DNA reads TGTGCCAGCAGCCACCCCGGGACAGTCATCTACGAGCAGTACTTC.

CDR3 residues: CATSRRQGRDEQYF. The CDR3, as DNA: TGTGCCACCAGCCGCCGACAGGGTCGGGACGAGCAGTACTTC. The V call is TRBV15, the J call TRBJ2-7; 7 bases align to TRBD1. Germline V gene sequence: CDR1 LNHNV, CDR2 YYDKDF (reference sequence). J gave up 5 bases and V 5 bases, and 9 bases lay outside the gene matches. This CDR3 spans 14 amino acids. The whole variable domain, remainder taken from reference TRBV15 and TRBJ2-7, is DAMVIQNPRYQVTQFGKPVTLSCSQTLNHNVMYWYQQKSSQAPKLLFHYYDKDFNNEADTPDNFQSRRPNTSFCFLDIRSPGLGDTAMYLCATSRRQGRDEQYFGPGTRLTVT.

The DNA of the CDR3 is TGTGCCAGCAGACTAGCGGGGCGGGACGAGCAGTACTTC. This gives the protein CASRLAGRDEQYF. The chain carries TRBV6-5 and TRBJ2-7, with 10 bases lining up with TRBD2. Germline values: CDR1 MNHEY, CDR2 SVGAGI. Germline trimming cut 6 bases from V and 5 bases from J; bases unmatched to any gene: 4. The CDR3 runs 13 residues.

This rearrangement joins TRBV5-8 to TRBJ1-4; TRBD1 aligns across 8 bases. Germline trimming cut 2 bases from V and 8 bases from J; bases unmatched to any gene: 8. The CDR3 extends over 15 amino acids. CDR1 is SGHTS and CDR2 is YDEGEE in the germline V gene. The CDR3 region is CASSLYGDRSEKLFF. The CDR3 DNA sequence: TGTGCCAGCAGCTTATACGGGGACAGGAGCGAAAAACTGTTTTTT.

The V and J genes are TRBV4-2 and TRBJ2-1; possibly TRBD1 for D (5 bases). The CDR3 extends over 15 amino acids. Germline assignment: CDR1 LGHNA and CDR2 YNFKEQ. V was shortened by 2 bases and J by 6 bases, with 14 bases between the two germline ends. The CDR3 nucleotides read TGTGCCAGCAGCCAACCCGACAGAAAGGGCAATGAGCAGTTCTTC. Translation: CASSQPDRKGNEQFF.

This clone was detected only once. The J gene is TRBJ1-1, the V gene TRBV19; D not certain. V was cut by 3 bases and J by 6 bases, with 14 bases left in between. The CDR3 has 14 residues. Germline V gene sequence: CDR1 LNHDA, CDR2 SQIVND (reference sequence). CDR3 residues: CASSMRELVAEAFF. Written as DNA, the CDR3 is TGTGCCAGTAGTATGAGGGAATTGGTCGCTGAAGCTTTCTTT.

This clone was recorded only once. V gene TRBV4-3 combines with J gene TRBJ1-4, with 7 bases that match TRBD1. CDR3 length equals 15 residues. The germline CDR1 and CDR2 sequences are LGHNA and YSLEER. The ends lost 1 base at V and 4 bases at J; junction bases unmatched: 3. This CDR3 reads CASSQGDRYNEKLFF. Written as DNA, the CDR3 is TGCGCCAGCAGCCAAGGGGACAGATATAATGAAAAACTGTTTTTT.

The table lists this clone with a few counts. The chain has TRBV6-6 and TRBJ1-4; 7 positions agree with TRBD1. CDR1 is MNHNY, CDR2 SVGAGI, per germline (reference sequence). V gave up 5 bases and J gave up 3 bases; unmatched junction bases: 3. The CDR3 is 14 amino acids. CDR3 amino acids: CASSKDRSNEKLFF. As DNA, the CDR3 is TGTGCCAGCAGTAAGGACAGGTCTAATGAAAAACTGTTTTTT.